The rows below give T cell receptor beta chains drawn from one sample of a study of cytomegalovirus exposure and HLA in healthy donors. Repertoires were generated with immunoSEQ multiplex PCR, while TCRdb's copy carries only in-frame clones and drops some. The sample records 150,000 to 200,000 clones, 60% to 80% being singletons. The specimen sequenced was PBMCs. Every receptor here comes from a man aged 45-60 years in good health and CMV-seropositive. The CDR3 runs from the conserved cysteine through the conserved F or W. A D gene is named only where the DNA matches it firmly. Clone size is shown for a subset of rows, as once, few, many or a class of expanded clone.

D gene | clone size | J gene | V gene | CDR3 DNA | CDR3 protein
TRBD2 | . | TRBJ2-1 | TRBV5-1 | TGCGCCAGCAGCCCACGGACTAGCGGGGCCTACAATGAGCAGTTCTTC | CASSPRTSGAYNEQFF
. | . | TRBJ2-6 | TRBV19 | TGTGCCAGTAGTATACTCCCTAGAGGTACTGGGGCCAACGTCCTGACTTTC | CASSILPRGTGANVLTF
. | . | TRBJ1-6 | TRBV9 | TGTGCCAGCAGCCCGGATATAGGGGCTTATTCACCCCTCCACTTT | CASSPDIGAYSPLHF
. | . | TRBJ2-2 | TRBV9 | TGTGCCAGCAGCCCGAGCCTGCTAGACGGGACCGGGGAGCTGTTTTTT | CASSPSLLDGTGELFF
. | . | TRBJ1-5 | TRBV19 | TGTGCCAGTAGTATATACTACAGGGATAGCAATCAGCCCCAGCATTTT | CASSIYYRDSNQPQHF
. | . | TRBJ1-5 | TRBV2 | TGTGCCAGCAGTGACATCGGGGGGGGTAGCAATCAGCCCCAGCATTTT | CASSDIGGGSNQPQHF
. | . | TRBJ2-2 | TRBV5-4 | TGTGCCAGCAGCCTAGTGGGCGGGGAGCTGTTTTTT | CASSLVGGELFF
TRBD1 | few | TRBJ1-2 | TRBV5-1 | TGCGCCAGCAGCTGGACAGGGTATGGCTACACCTTC | CASSWTGYGYTF
. | . | TRBJ2-5 | TRBV7-2 | TGTGCCAGCAGCTTAGGGGGCTGGGAGACCCAGTACTTC | CASSLGGWETQYF
TRBD2 | . | TRBJ2-1 | TRBV5-1 | TGCGCCAGCAGCTCCTTAACTAGCGGGGTCAATGAGCAGTTCTTC | CASSSLTSGVNEQFF
. | . | TRBJ1-6 | TRBV19 | TGTGCCAGTAGACACCGGACGGGAGACTCCTATAATTCACCCCTCCACTTT | CASRHRTGDSYNSPLHF
TRBD1 | . | TRBJ1-6 | TRBV6-5 | TGTGCCAGCAGTACATTAACGGGACAGCCCATCCACTTT | CASSTLTGQPIHF
TRBD2 | few | TRBJ2-7 | TRBV9 | TGTGCCAGCAGCGACTTCGGACTAGCGGGGGGGTCCGGGGAGCAGTACTTC | CASSDFGLAGGSGEQYF
TRBD2 | . | TRBJ2-1 | TRBV13 | TGTGCCAGCAGCCAGCGGGGGGGCAGGTACAATGAGCAGTTCTTC | CASSQRGGRYNEQFF
. | . | TRBJ2-1 | TRBV4-1 | TGCGCCAGCAGCCTAATGGGACTGTCGAGCTCCTACAATGAGCAGTTCTTC | CASSLMGLSSSYNEQFF
. | . | TRBJ2-2 | TRBV10-2 | TGCGCCAGCATCGACAACTCTGCTCCCGGGGAGCTGTTTTTT | CASIDNSAPGELFF
TRBD1 | . | TRBJ2-2 | TRBV7-6 | TGTGCCAGCAGCCCATGGACAGGGAACACCGGGGAGCTGTTTTTT | CASSPWTGNTGELFF